This T cell receptor (beta chain) came from a study of identical twins. Everyone who gave samples was a healthy Caucasian. Template switching (which added a universal primer site) was used, and cDNA carried unique molecular identifiers. TCRdb independently ran MiXCR on the 5' RACE reads; one entry per CDR3 protein. This sample has 600,000 to 800,000 distinct CDR3 sequences; roughly 20% occur once, and the top ten carry approximately 4.5%. From germline, CDR1 is SGHNT and CDR2 YENEEA. Trimming removed 1 base at V and 3 bases at J, with 13 bases between. The CDR3 runs 15 residues. This clonotype was seen many times. These data also featured in a second study, about T cells expressing NK-cell markers. That work states: Several of the experiments relied on an anti-gamma-delta TCR antibody so that only alpha-beta TCR T cells were sorted. A few donors' CD3+CD56-NKG2C+ cells were dominated by the same clonotypes.

This clonotype was obtained from a woman younger than 30 in good health. This chain joins TRBV11-3 and TRBJ2-7; perhaps TRBD1 as D (5 bases). The specimen was PBMCs. This chain's CDR3 is CASSLVAGAVYEQYF. The CDR3 DNA is TGTGCCAGCAGCTTAGTGGCTGGGGCGGTCTACGAGCAGTACTTC.